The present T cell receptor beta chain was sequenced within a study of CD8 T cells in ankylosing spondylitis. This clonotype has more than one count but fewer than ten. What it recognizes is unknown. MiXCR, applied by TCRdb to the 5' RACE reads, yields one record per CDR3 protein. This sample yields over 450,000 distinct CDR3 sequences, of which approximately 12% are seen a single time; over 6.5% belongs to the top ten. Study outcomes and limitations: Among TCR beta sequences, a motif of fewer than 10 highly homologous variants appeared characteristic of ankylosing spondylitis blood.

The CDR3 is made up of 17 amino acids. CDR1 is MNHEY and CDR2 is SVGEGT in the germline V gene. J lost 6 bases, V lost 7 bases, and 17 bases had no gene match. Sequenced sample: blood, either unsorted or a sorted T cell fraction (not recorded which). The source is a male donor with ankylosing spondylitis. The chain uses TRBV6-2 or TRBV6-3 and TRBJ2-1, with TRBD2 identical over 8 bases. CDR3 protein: CASTEPASGPEPNEQFF. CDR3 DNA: TGTGCCAGCACCGAACCCGCTAGCGGGCCCGAACCCAATGAGCAGTTCTTC.